The source of this T cell receptor beta chain is a study of identical twins' blood T cells. Study summary: Around 46 million reads covered about six alpha-chain and about six beta-chain libraries.

This clonotype occurred many times. Its antigen is not known. Study conclusions and caveats: Shared environment remains a possible cause of twin similarity.

In the source study's methods: Each library had roughly 2.2 to 4 million CDR3 reads and about 90,000 to nearly 500,000 clonotypes. MiXCR was run by TCRdb on the 5' RACE reads, yielding one entry per CDR3 protein. TCRdb, not the original authors, processed these V and J calls. The table has fewer than 450,000 distinct CDR3 sequences, 28% seen once; the top ten hold roughly 6.1%. Reared together, all three twin pairs probably met the same infectious agents and vaccines. The V gene's germline CDR1 is SQVTM and CDR2 ANQGSEA. V was clipped by 2 bases and J by 4 bases; unmatched bases: 0. This CDR3 is built from 12 residues.

The source material was PBMCs. The TCR sequence derives from a woman aged 18 to 55 in good health. V and J are TRBV29-1 and TRBJ2-3; 7 bases are a match to TRBD1. Written as DNA, the CDR3 is TGCAGCGTTGAAACAGGGGCAGATACGCAGTATTTT. It yields the protein CSVETGADTQYF.